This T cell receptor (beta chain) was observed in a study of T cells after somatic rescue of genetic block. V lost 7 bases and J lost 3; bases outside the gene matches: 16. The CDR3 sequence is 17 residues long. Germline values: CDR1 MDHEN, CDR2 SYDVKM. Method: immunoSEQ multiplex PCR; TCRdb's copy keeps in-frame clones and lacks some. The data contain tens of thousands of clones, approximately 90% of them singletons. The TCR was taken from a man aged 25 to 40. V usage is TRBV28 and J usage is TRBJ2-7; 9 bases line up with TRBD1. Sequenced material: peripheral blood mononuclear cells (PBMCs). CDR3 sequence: CASTGDRESPTFYEQYF. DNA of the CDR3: TGTGCCAGCACCGGGGACAGGGAATCCCCCACCTTCTACGAGCAGTACTTC. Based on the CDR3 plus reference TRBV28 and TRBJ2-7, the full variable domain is DVKVTQSSRYLVKRTGEKVFLECVQDMDHENMFWYRQDPGLGLRLIYFSYDVKMKEKGDIPEGYSVSREKKERFSLILESASTNQTSMYLCASTGDRESPTFYEQYFGPGTRLTVT.